One T cell receptor (beta chain) is described in this entry. The specificity of this receptor is unknown. No base quality values were provided; no much bigger clone lies one nucleotide off. V loses 5 bases, J loses 2 bases, and the germline ends lie 10 bases apart. The CDR3 runs 15 residues from the cysteine to the phenylalanine. The sequence is cut down to CDR3 DNA, 45 bases in frame from base 1. From the germline V gene (reference sequence), CDR1 is LNHDA and CDR2 is SQIVND. The receptor library was made with the immunoSEQ multiplex PCR assay. The multiplex PCR relied on a mix of 60 forward primers for TCR Vbeta segments and 13 reverse primers for TCR Jbeta segments. The CDR3 region of rearranged TCR beta genes was amplified from genomic DNA by a multiplex PCR assay. The Illumina HiSeq System was used to sequence the amplified TCR beta libraries as 87-base-pair reads. In the source study's methods: A later analysis counted tens of millions of unique TCR beta chains across the 650 to 700 repertoires, and around 9.9 million of these chains were shared by at least two donors. A nearest-neighbor algorithm error-corrected the raw reads and collapsed the reads into unique sequences, merging closely related sequences to remove PCR and sequencing errors. CDR3 sequences were aligned to IMGT reference sequences to assign V, D and J gene segments. Each retained sequence needed at least a six-nucleotide match to both a V gene segment and a J gene segment. Rearrangements were classified as productive when the CDR3 lacked stop codons and remained in frame with V and J, and all other rearrangements were classified as non-productive. CDR3 was defined by IMGT convention, running from the second conserved V-encoded cysteine to the conserved J-encoded phenylalanine. In an earlier analysis of more than 550 of the donors, sequences lacking an unambiguous match to a single V gene segment were excluded. An earlier analysis of a few hundred of the donors classified V segments as functional when productive rearrangements were above 56.7% and as segregating when the standard deviation between donors was above 5%. To diagnose cytomegalovirus status from the catalog of TCR beta chain sequences, a statistical classification framework was built. A later analysis assigned V and J genes by comparing TCR nucleotide sequences with IMGT/GENE-DB human TR gene sequences. Using the TCRdist pipeline, a later analysis assigned CDR3 sequences along with most-parsimonious VDJ recombination scenarios. In a later analysis, each TCR beta chain was defined by its CDR3 amino acid sequence together with its V-gene family, and reads lacking a unique V-gene family were excluded. To address suspected cross-contamination and a sequencing artifact, a later analysis removed approximately 600 highly shared, low-generation-probability nucleotide sequences. A later analysis calculated a clonal expansion index for each public chain from normalized within-repertoire ranks of inferred template counts. A later analysis computed generation probabilities with a VDJ recombination model fitted to out-of-frame rearrangements, and checked the results against IGoR. A later analysis scored TCR-TCR, TCR-HLA and TCR-CMV co-occurrence with hypergeometric tests, applying a repertoire-size bias correction to TCR pairs. In a later analysis, false discovery rates were estimated by permuting HLA or CMV assignments 20 times. In a later analysis, co-occurring TCRs were grouped using DBSCAN, with TCRdist sequence similarity added in when clustering inside HLA-allele-positive subsets. Repertoires with fewer than 30,000 or more than 120,000 public chains were left out of co-occurrence clustering, as were about 5 repertoires with anomalous nucleotide sharing. The clones in this table, taken by TCRdb from immuneACCESS, are in-frame only. Not every clone is retained; where verified, under half of the shortfall comes from an unresolved V gene, and the cause of the rest is unknown. From that table come the V and J calls and clone size; the DNA was used to work out D and trimming. The sample data list around 190,000 clones, and 74% of these were observed just once. The ten largest account for 3% to 4% of the sample.

The data originate from a study of cytomegalovirus exposure and HLA in healthy donors (dated by TCRdb to the late 2010s). For the wider study: According to an earlier analysis of 550 to 700 of the donors, some 180 million T cells yielded 117 million unique TCR beta sequences and less than 300 Gb of sequence data. Roughly 300 gigabases of sequencing data and approximately 85 million unique TCR sequences were included in an early release covering roughly 600 HLA-typed donors. Among the approximately 400 genotyped donors, around 81% belonged to the genetic ancestry cluster associated with self-reported Caucasian donors. The study was designed to test whether signatures of past pathogen exposure could be identified by cataloging public T cell receptors. The T cell repertoires of several hundred subjects were profiled by immunosequencing and related to cytomegalovirus serostatus. A separate validation cohort of roughly 120 different subjects was used in addition to the approximately 700-subject first cohort. To predict cytomegalovirus infection status, the study combined high-throughput TCR immunosequencing, statistical association of individual TCRs with disease status, and machine learning. A later analysis re-examined previously published TCR beta repertoires from just over 650 donors and added high-resolution HLA genotyping to investigate patterns of TCR occurrence. Rather than drawing on any new phenotypic data, the later analysis identified candidate immune exposures from TCR beta sequences and the way those sequences occurred across donors. An earlier analysis of 500 to 650 of the donors applied high-throughput TCR beta sequencing to assess whether each TCR beta V gene segment acted as functional or pseudogenic. Donor age, sex, ethnicity and CMV serostatus were compiled alongside the repertoire data. Genome-wide SNP genotypes for about three fifths of the roughly 670 donors were used in a later genetic analysis, which treated that subset as a discovery cohort. Every repertoire in the discovery cohort had been generated on one and the same sequencing platform. HLA typing covered class I and class II loci at four-digit resolution. The number of donors typed differed by locus, with roughly 620-630 for A, B, C, DRB1 and DQB1, roughly 520 for DQA1, approximately 580 for DPA1, and some 450 for DPB1. Roughly 5 DR-DQ haplotypes were handled as single units for association and clustering, since linkage in the cohort was strong. Among roughly 400 genotyped donors of the cohort, an average of about 240,000 unique TCR beta nucleotide sequences was sequenced per donor, of which 15% to 20% were non-productive. Study-wide findings and limitations: The study gave a list of 150 to 200 TCR beta chains associated with cytomegalovirus. A few of the identified cytomegalovirus-associated TCR beta chains were confirmed in vitro to be specific for cytomegalovirus antigens. A further reported finding was that TCR beta sequences accurately predicted the HLA-A and HLA-B alleles for most subjects in the first cohort. Compared with equally common non-associated chains, HLA-associated TCR beta chains in a later analysis were more clonally expanded and had lower generation probabilities. Assigning TCR associations to individual alleles was difficult when HLA alleles, especially DR and DQ, strongly co-occurred. Because the 87-base-pair reads could not distinguish some IMGT-functional V segments, including TRBV6-2 and TRBV6-3, those segments were excluded. The presence/absence analyses assumed that sequencing depth was roughly uniform across donors, and that assumption may not be true. A later analysis found that TCR association rates varied across HLA loci, with DRB1 alleles showing the most associated TCRs and HLA-C alleles the fewest. Because some donors lacked HLA typing at each locus, the association tests relied only on the typed subset. At a false discovery rate of 0.05, a later analysis linked some 18,000 TCR beta sequences to specific HLA alleles. Cytomegalovirus status was reported to be diagnosed by the classifier with high specificity and sensitivity in both the original and validation cohorts. According to a later analysis, parvovirus B19, influenza, CMV and Epstein-Barr virus appeared linked to several top co-occurrence clusters. Compared with the approximately 720-donor mean, donors in an Asian-associated ancestry cluster had fewer N-insertions in productive TCRs, according to a later genetic analysis. Because counts were too low, more than 15 rarely observed V segments, including chromosome 9 orphons, were excluded from the earlier analysis of about 500 of the donors. Immune exposure information for the cohort was limited to CMV serostatus. The cohort was sequenced for TCR beta chains only, and without alpha or paired-chain data the features that could be detected were limited. A cluster of highly shared sequence variants was judged likely to be a technical artifact of the sequencing pipeline. Correlated functional status among segregating V segments might be attributable to linkage disequilibrium, but an unknown experimental factor could not be ruled out. An association between a missense DCLRE1C variant and V-gene and J-gene trimming of TCR beta chains was found in a later genetic analysis and replicated in an independent cohort. In an earlier analysis of around 600 of the donors, most TCR beta V segments appeared in productive rearrangements about 87% or about 30% of the time, broadly matching IMGT annotations. It was suggested by the authors that the approach could potentially be generalized to other disease states and immunological phenotypes. While some public TCRs were present in many individuals, most TCR sequences turned up only very rarely across donors. Most CMV-associated TCR beta chains appeared to be HLA-restricted in a later analysis, and the HLA associations seemed to be driven largely by CMV exposure.

The cohort consisted of 650 to 700 healthy bone marrow donors. Cohort members were all nominally healthy when sampled, although unrecorded immune exposures were likely present. The donor was CMV seropositive and belonged to the group of 250 to 300 seropositive cohort members. A peripheral blood sample was collected from each donor, and TCR beta sequencing was performed on peripheral blood mononuclear cells. The Qiagen DNeasy Blood Extraction Kit was used to extract genomic DNA from the blood cell samples. Sequenced input: PBMCs. The chain uses TRBV19 and TRBJ2-6, with TRBD1 perhaps the D gene, on 6 matching bases. The TCR was taken from a woman aged 30 to 39 in good health and CMV-seropositive. The base sequence is TGTGCCAGTAGTGTGCGACAGGCTGGGGCCAACGTCCTGACTTTC. It codes for CASSVRQAGANVLTF.